This T cell receptor (beta chain) was sequenced during a study of cytomegalovirus exposure and HLA in healthy donors. Sequencing used immunoSEQ multiplex PCR; TCRdb keeps in-frame clones, though not all of them. The sample has fewer than 250,000 clones, 75% to 90% seen once. Separation from the roughly 600-subject first cohort characterized the approximately 120-subject validation cohort, to which the donors belonged. There are 15 residues in the CDR3. The germline gives CDR1 SGHRS, CDR2 YFSETQ. The germline V and J ends were trimmed by 4 bases and 6 bases, with 14 bases remaining between them. Study-wide points: Among TCR sequences, most were rare, though some public TCRs appeared in many donors. The tendency of first-cohort TCR clusters to co-occur in the 100 to 150 validation repertoires was identified by a subsequent analysis.

Turning to this clone: What it recognizes is unknown.

Sequencing was done on a sample of PBMCs. The gene calls are TRBV5-1 and TRBJ1-6; D remains ambiguous. This TCR was recovered from a woman between 18 and 30 years old in good health and CMV-seronegative. CDR3 residues: CASSPGGQFNSPLHF. The CDR3 nucleotides read TGCGCCAGCAGCCCGGGTGGGCAGTTTAATTCACCCCTCCACTTT.